The 5 T cell receptor beta chains below come from one sample, sequenced in a study of blood T cells in healthy people across ages (dated by TCRdb to the mid-2010s). Receptors were amplified or captured by 5' RACE. Sequencer: Illumina HiSeq 2500. A second PCR of roughly 7 to 11 cycles was performed with a sample-barcoded 5' primer and a J-beta primer mix. Using fastp at Q25 and MiXCR, TCRdb reprocessed the public reads and kept productive beta chains. Each record represents a unique CDR3 protein, reported with the most common genes and DNA among its rows. This sample is represented by approximately 1.5 million distinct CDR3 sequences; approximately 43% of them were singletons. The biggest ten clones account for just over 4% of the sample. The sequencing sample was made of blood. The receptors stem from a woman aged 18-29 years in good health.

This chain joins TRBV9 and TRBJ1-2; D is unresolved. V was pared by 4 bases and J by 5 bases, with 12 bases between. Looked up from germline, CDR1 is SGDLS and CDR2 is YYNGEE. The CDR3 runs 13 residues. The CDR3 spells CASSPNSGYGYTF. The CDR3 DNA follows: TGTGCCAGCAGCCCGAATTCAGGATATGGCTACACCTTC.

The V call is TRBV5-1, the J call TRBJ1-1, with 7 bases that match TRBD1. Germline CDR1 reads SGHRS; CDR2 reads YFSETQ. Unmatched junction bases numbered 17, after V lost 2 bases and J lost 7 bases. The CDR3 covers 17 residues. The CDR3 nucleotides are TGCGCCAGCAGCTTTCGCGGGACAGTTACCTCGAGGGGTGAAGCTTTCTTT. The encoded protein is CASSFRGTVTSRGEAFF.

A few counts support this clonotype. The chain links TRBV6-5 to TRBJ2-4, with TRBD1 matching 10 bases. There are 13 residues in the CDR3. The V and J ends lost 6 bases and 15 bases, in that order; junction bases with no gene match: 11. Germline CDR1 MNHEY, CDR2 SVGAGI. The CDR3 is CASRGTGAPIVYF. CDR3 in DNA: TGTGCCAGCAGAGGGACAGGGGCCCCCATTGTGTACTTC.

This chain links TRBV4-1 with TRBJ2-3; perhaps D is TRBD1 or TRBD2 (5 bases each). Germline lookup yields CDR1 MGHRA and CDR2 YSYEKL. V lost 1 base, J lost 2 bases, and 16 bases lay in between. CDR3 length: 17 amino acids. The CDR3 spells CASSQAQGWDPTDTQYF. CDR3 bases: TGCGCCAGCAGCCAAGCGCAGGGATGGGACCCCACAGATACGCAGTATTTT.

The CDR3, as DNA: TGTGCCAGCAGCGTAGTCGGTAGCGGGGGGGCCATAAATGAGCAGTTCTTC. Translation: CASSVVGSGGAINEQFF. The chain combines TRBV9 with TRBJ2-1; 11 bases align to TRBD2. Germline V gene data show CDR1 as SGDLS and CDR2 as YYNGEE. J lost 7 bases, V lost 0 bases, and 9 bases had no gene match. The CDR3 is made up of 17 amino acids.